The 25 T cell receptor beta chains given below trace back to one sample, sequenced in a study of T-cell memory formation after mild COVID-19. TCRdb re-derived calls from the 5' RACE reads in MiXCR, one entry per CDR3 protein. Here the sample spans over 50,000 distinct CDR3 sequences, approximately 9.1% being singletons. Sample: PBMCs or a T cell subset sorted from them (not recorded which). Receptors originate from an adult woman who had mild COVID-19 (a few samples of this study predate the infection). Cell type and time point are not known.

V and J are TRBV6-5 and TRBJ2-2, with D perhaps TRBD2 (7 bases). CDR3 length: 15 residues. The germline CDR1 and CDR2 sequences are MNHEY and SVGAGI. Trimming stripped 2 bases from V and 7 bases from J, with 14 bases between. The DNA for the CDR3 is TGTGCCAGCAGTTACGTAGGGGGGGGCGACGGGGAGCTGTTTTTT. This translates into CASSYVGGGDGELFF.

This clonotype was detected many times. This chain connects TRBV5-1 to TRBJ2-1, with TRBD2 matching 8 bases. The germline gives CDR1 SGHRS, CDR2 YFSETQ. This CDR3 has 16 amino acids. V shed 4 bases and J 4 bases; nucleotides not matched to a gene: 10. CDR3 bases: TGCGCCAGCAGCCCAACCTCTAGCGGGCCTTACAATGAGCAGTTCTTC. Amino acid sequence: CASSPTSSGPYNEQFF.

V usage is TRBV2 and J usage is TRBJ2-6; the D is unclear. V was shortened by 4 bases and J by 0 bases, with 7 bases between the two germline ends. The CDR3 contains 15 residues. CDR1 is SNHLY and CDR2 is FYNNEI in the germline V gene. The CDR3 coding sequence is TGTGCCAGCAGTGGGGGTTACTCTGGGGCCAACGTCCTGACTTTC. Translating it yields CASSGGYSGANVLTF. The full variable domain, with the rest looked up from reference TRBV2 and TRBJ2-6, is EPEVTQTPSHQVTQMGQEVILRCVPISNHLYFYWYRQILGQKVEFLVSFYNNEISEKSEIFDDQFSVERPDGSNFTLKIRSTKLEDSAMYFCASSGGYSGANVLTFGAGSRLTVL.

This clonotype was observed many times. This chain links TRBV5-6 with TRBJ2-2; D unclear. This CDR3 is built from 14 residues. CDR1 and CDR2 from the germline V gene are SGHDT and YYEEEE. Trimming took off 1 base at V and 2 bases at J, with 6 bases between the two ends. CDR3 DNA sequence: TGTGCCAGCAGCTTGACCCGTAACACCGGGGAGCTGTTTTTT. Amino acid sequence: CASSLTRNTGELFF.

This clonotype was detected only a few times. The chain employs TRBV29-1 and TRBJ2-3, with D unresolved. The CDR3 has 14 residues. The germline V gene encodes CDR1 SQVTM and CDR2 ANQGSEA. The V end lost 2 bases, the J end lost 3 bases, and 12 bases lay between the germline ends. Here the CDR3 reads CSVERTFGTDTQYF. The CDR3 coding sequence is TGCAGCGTTGAAAGGACGTTTGGTACAGATACGCAGTATTTT.

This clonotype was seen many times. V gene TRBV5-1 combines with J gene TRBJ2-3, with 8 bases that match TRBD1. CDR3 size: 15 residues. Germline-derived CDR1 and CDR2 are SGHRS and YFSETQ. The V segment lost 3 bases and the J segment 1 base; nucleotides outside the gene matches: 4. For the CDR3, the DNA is TGCGCCAGCAGCTCGGGGACAGGCGGCACAGATACGCAGTATTTT. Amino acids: CASSSGTGGTDTQYF.

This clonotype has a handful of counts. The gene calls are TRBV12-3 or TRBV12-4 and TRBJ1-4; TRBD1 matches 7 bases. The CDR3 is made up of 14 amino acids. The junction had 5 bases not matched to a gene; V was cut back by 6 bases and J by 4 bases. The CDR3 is CASSRRGLNEKLFF. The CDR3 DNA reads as TGTGCCAGCAGCAGGAGGGGGCTTAATGAAAAACTGTTTTTT.

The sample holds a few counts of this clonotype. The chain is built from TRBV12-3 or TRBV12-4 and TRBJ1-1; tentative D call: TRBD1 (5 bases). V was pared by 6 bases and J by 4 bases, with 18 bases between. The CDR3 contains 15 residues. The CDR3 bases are TGTGCCAGCAGAAGGCTACTTTCAGGGTCCACTGAAGCTTTCTTT. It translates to CASRRLLSGSTEAFF.

The CDR3 protein is CASSVGGGNNEQFF. The CDR3 DNA is TGCGCCAGCAGTGTGGGCGGGGGAAACAATGAGCAGTTCTTC. The chain joins TRBV10-2 to TRBJ2-1; 7 nucleotides line up with TRBD2. This CDR3 is 14 amino acids long. With 4 bases clipped from V and 5 bases from J, the junction kept 5 bases outside the gene matches. Germline V gives CDR1 WSHSY, CDR2 SAAADI.

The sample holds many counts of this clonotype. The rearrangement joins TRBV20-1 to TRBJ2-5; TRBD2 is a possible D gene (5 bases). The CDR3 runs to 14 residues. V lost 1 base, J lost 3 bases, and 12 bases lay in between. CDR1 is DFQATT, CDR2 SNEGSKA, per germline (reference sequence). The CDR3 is CSARVGSAEETQYF. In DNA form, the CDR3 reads TGCAGTGCTAGAGTGGGTAGCGCGGAAGAGACCCAGTACTTC.

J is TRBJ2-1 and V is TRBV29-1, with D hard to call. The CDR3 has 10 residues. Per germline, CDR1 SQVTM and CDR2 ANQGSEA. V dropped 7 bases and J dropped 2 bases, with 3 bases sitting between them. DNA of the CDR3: TGCAGCGGGGCCTACAATGAGCAGTTCTTC. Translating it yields CSGAYNEQFF.

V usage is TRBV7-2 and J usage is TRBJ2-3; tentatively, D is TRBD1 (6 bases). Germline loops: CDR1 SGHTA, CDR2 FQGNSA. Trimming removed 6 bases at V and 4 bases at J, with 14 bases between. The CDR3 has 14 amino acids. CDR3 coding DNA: TGTGCCAGCAGTTGGAGTGGGGGCTCAGATACGCAGTATTTT. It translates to CASSWSGGSDTQYF.

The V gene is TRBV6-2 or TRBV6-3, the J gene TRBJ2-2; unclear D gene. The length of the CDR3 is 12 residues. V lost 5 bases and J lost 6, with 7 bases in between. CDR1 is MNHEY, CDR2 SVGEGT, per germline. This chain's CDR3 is CASSHSPGELFF. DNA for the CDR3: TGTGCCAGCAGTCATAGTCCCGGGGAGCTGTTTTTT.

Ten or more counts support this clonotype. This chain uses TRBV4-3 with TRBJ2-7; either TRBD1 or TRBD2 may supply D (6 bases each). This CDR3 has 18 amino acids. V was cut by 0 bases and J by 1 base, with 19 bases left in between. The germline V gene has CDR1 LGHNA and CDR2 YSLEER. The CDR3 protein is CASSQDRGRQTASYEQYF. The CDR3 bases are TGCGCCAGCAGCCAAGACCGGGGGCGGCAAACCGCTTCCTACGAGCAGTACTTC.

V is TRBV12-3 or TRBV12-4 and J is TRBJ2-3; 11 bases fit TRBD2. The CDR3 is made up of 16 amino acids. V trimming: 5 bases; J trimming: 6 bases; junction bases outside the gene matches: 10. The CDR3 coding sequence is TGTGCCAGCAGTCGTAACTTAGCGGGGGGGCCCGATACGCAGTATTTT. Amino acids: CASSRNLAGGPDTQYF.

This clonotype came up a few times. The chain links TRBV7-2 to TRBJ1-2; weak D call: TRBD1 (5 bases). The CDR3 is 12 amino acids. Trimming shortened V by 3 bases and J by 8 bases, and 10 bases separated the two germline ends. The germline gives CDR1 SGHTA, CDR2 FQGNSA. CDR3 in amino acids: CASSFPGLGYTF. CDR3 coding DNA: TGTGCCAGCAGCTTCCCAGGGCTCGGCTACACCTTC.

In DNA, the CDR3 is TGTGCCAGCAGCTTAGGCAGACAGGCCCACTATGGCTACACCTTC. It is translated as CASSLGRQAHYGYTF. The J gene is TRBJ1-2, the V gene TRBV7-2, with D maybe TRBD1 (6 bases). The length of the CDR3 is 15 residues. CDR1 and CDR2 (germline): SGHTA, FQGNSA. With 1 base removed from V and 3 bases from J, the gap between germline ends came to 12 bases.

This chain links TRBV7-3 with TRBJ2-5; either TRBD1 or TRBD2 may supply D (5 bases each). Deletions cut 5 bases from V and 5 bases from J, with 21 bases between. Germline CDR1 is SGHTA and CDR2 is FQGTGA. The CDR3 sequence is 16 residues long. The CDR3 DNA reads TGTGCCAGCAGCACGAACCCGGGGCCTAGTTTGGAGACCCAGTACTTC. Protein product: CASSTNPGPSLETQYF.

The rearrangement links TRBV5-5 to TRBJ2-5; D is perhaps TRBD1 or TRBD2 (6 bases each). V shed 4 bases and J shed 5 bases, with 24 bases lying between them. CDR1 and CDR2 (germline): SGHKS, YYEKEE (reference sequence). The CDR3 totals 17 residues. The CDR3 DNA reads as TGTGCCAGCAGCCCATTGGGAGGTGGGGGGCCAAAGGAGACCCAGTACTTC. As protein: CASSPLGGGGPKETQYF.

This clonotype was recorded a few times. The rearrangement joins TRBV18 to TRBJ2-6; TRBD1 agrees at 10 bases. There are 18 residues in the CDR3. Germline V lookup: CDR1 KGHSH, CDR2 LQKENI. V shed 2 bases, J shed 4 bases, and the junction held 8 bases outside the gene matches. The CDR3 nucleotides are TGTGCCAGCTCACCAGCGACAGGGGGCGCGGGCGGGGCCAACGTCCTGACTTTC. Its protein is CASSPATGGAGGANVLTF.

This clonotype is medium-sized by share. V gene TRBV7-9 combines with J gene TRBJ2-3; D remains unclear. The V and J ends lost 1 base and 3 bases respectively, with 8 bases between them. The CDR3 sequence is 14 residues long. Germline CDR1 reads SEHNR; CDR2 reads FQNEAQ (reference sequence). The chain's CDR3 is CASSLVTGTDTQYF. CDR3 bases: TGTGCCAGCAGCTTAGTCACCGGGACAGATACGCAGTATTTT.

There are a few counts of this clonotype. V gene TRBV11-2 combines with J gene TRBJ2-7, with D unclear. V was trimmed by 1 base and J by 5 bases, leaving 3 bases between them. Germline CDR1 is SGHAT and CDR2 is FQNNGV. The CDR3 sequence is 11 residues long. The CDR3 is CASSLADEQYF. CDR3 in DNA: TGTGCCAGCAGCTTAGCAGACGAGCAGTACTTC.

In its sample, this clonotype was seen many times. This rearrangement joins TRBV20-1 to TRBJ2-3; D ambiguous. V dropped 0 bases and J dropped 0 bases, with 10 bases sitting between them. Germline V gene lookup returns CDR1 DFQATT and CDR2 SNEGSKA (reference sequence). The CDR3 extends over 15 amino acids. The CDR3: CSARDRVLSTDTQYF. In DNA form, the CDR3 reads TGCAGTGCTAGAGATCGGGTTTTGAGCACAGATACGCAGTATTTT.

The CDR3 reads CATSRDPIHNEQFF. CDR3 sequence (DNA): TGTGCCACCAGCAGAGATCCGATTCACAATGAGCAGTTCTTC. The J gene is TRBJ2-1, the V gene TRBV15; D not certain. Trimming pared 0 bases from V and 5 bases from J, leaving 8 bases between. The CDR3 consists of 14 residues. CDR1 is LNHNV and CDR2 is YYDKDF in the germline V gene (reference sequence).

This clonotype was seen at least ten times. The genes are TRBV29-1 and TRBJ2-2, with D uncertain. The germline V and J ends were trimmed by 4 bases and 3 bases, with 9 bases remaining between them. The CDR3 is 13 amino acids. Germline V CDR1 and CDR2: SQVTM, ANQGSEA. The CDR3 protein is CSVALADTGELFF. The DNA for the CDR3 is TGCAGCGTTGCACTCGCTGACACCGGGGAGCTGTTTTTT.